This section outlines one T cell receptor (beta chain) sequence together with its context. Here immunoSEQ multiplex PCR was the method, and the copy in TCRdb shows in-frame clones only, minus some. The table shows about 480,000 clones, with around 89% occurring only once. This entry comes from a study of blood T cell repertoires in COVID-19. Germline V gives CDR1 SGHVS, CDR2 FNYEAQ. There are 15 residues in the CDR3. Trimming shortened V by 2 bases and J by 4 bases, and 14 bases separated the two germline ends. The sequenced sample consisted of peripheral blood. The chain combines TRBV7-6 with TRBJ1-1, with D possibly TRBD1 on 5 matching bases. The sequence was obtained from a woman under 40 with acute or convalescent COVID-19. CDR3 in DNA: TGTGCCAGCAGCTTATTACGGGGGGATGGCACTGAAGCTTTCTTT. It codes for CASSLLRGDGTEAFF. The variable domain in full, with the rest retrieved from reference TRBV7-6 and TRBJ1-1, is GAGVSQSPRYKVTKRGQDVALRCDPISGHVSLYWYRQALGQGPEFLTYFNYEAQQDKSGLPNDRFSAERPEGSISTLTIQRTEQRDSAMYRCASSLLRGDGTEAFFGQGTRLTVV.